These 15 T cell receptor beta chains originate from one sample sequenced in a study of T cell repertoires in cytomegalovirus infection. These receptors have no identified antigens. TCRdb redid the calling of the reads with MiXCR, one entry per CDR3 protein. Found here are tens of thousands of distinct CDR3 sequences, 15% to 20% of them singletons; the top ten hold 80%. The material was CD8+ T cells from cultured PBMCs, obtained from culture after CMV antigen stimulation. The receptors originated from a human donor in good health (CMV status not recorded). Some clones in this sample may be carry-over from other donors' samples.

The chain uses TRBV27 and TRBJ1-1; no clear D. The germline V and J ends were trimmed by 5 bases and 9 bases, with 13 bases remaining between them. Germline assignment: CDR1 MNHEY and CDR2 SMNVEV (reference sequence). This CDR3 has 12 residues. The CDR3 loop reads CASSGRVDKAFF. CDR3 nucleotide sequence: TGTGCCAGCAGTGGAAGGGTGGATAAAGCTTTCTTT.

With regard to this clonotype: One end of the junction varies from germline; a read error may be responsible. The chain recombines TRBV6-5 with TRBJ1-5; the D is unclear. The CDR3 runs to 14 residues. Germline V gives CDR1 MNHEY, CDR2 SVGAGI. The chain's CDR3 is CDSSHAQSNQPQHF. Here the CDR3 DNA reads TGTGACAGCAGTCATGCGCAGAGCAATCAGCCCCAGCATTTT.

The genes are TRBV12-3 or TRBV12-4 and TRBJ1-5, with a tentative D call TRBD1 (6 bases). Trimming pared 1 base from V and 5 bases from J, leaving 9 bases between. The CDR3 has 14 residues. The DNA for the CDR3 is TGTGCCAGCAGTTTAGGGACAGAATATCAGCCCCAGCATTTT. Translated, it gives CASSLGTEYQPQHF.

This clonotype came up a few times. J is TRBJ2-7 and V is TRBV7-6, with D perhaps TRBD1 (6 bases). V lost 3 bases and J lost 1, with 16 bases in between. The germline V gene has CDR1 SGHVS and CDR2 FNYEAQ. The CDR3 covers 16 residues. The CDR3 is CASSFSTGTRSYEQYF. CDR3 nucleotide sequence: TGTGCCAGCAGCTTCTCTACAGGGACGCGGTCCTACGAGCAGTACTTC.

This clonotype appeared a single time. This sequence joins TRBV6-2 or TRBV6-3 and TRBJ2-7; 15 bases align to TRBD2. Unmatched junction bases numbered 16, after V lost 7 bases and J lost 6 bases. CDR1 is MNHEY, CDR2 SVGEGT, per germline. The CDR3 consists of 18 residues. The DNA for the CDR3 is TGTGCCAGCACCAGCCTCCCCGGGACTAGCGGGGGGCGGGGCGAGCAGTACTTC. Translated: CASTSLPGTSGGRGEQYF.

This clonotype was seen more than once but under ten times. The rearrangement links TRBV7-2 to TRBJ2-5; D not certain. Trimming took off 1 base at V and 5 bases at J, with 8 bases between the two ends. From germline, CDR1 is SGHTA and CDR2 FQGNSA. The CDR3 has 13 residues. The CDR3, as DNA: TGTGCCAGCAGCTTAGGGGGAACCGAGACCCAGTACTTC. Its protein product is CASSLGGTETQYF.

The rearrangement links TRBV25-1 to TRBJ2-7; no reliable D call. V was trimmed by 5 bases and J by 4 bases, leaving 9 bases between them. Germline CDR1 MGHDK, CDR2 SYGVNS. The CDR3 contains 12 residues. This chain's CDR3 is CASSTYEYEQYF. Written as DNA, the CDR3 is TGTGCCAGCAGTACCTACGAGTACGAGCAGTACTTC.

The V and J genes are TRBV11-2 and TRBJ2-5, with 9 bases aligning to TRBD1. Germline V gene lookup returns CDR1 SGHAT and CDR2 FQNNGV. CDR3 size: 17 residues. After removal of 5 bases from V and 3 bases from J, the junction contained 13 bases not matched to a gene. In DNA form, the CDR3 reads TGTGCCAGCAGCGTAGGGGTTCTATGGACAGGGGAAGAGACCCAGTACTTC. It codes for CASSVGVLWTGEETQYF.

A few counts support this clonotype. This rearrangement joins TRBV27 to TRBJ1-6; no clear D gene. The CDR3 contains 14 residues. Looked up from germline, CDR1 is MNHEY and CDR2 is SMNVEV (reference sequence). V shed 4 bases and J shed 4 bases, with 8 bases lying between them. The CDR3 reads CASSSGPYNSPLHF. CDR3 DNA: TGTGCCAGCAGTTCGGGCCCATATAATTCACCCCTCCACTTT.

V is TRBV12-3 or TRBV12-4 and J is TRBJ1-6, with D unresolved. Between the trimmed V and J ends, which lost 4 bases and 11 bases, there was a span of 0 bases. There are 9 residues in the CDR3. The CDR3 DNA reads TGTGCCAGCAGTTCACCCCTCCACTTT. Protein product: CASSSPLHF.

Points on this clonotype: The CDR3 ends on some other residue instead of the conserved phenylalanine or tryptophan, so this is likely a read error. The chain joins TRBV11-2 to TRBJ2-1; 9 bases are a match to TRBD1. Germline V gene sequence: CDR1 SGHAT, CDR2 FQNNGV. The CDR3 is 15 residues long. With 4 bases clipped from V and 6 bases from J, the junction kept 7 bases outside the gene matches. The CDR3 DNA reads TGTGCCAGCAGCTCAGGGACAGGGCCGGGCAATGAGCAGTTCTTG. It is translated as CASSSGTGPGNEQFL.

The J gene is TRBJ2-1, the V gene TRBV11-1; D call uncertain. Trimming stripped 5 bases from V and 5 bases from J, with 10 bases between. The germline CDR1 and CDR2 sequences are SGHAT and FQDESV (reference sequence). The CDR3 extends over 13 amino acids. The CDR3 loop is CASSPEFNNEQFF. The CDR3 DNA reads TGTGCCAGCAGCCCGGAATTCAACAATGAGCAGTTCTTC.

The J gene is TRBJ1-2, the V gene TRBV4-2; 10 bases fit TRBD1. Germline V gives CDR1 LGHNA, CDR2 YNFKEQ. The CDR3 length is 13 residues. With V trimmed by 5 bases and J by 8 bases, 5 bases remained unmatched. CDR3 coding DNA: TGTGCCAGCAGCTTCGGGACAGGGGACGGCTACACCTTC. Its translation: CASSFGTGDGYTF.

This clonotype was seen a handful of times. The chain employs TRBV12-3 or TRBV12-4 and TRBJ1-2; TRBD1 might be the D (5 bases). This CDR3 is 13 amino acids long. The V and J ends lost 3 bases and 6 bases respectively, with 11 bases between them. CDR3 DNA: TGTGCCAGCAGTTTCAGAGGGGCACATGGCTACACCTTC. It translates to CASSFRGAHGYTF.

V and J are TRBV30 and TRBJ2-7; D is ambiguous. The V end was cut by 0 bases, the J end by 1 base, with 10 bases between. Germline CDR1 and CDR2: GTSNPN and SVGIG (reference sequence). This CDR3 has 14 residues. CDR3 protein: CAWSVLDGSYEQYF. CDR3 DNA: TGTGCCTGGAGTGTACTCGACGGATCCTACGAGCAGTACTTC.